This T cell receptor (beta chain) was documented in a study of blood T cell repertoires in COVID-19. About the study: T cells, B-cell-depleted T cells, or PBMCs supplied cDNA or gDNA.

Per the germline V gene, CDR1 is MDHEN and CDR2 is SYDVKM. This CDR3 comprises 17 residues. V lost 6 bases and J lost 3, with 18 bases in between. Clones were read by immunoSEQ multiplex PCR, and TCRdb kept only the in-frame ones, dropping some. Of roughly 250,000 clones listed, approximately 90% are singletons. This chain joins TRBV28 and TRBJ1-6; D perhaps matches TRBD1 (6 bases). The receptor was derived from a woman aged 25 to 45 with acute COVID-19. Sequencing was carried out using PBMCs or T cells enriched from blood (not recorded which). This CDR3 is CASSAPDRIDYNSPLHF. CDR3 coding DNA: TGTGCCAGCAGCGCACCGGACAGAATAGACTATAATTCACCCCTCCACTTT.